The 27 T cell receptor beta chains below were found in one sample sequenced in a study of OX40 agonist ivuxolimab in advanced cancers. The method was immunoSEQ multiplex PCR; TCRdb's version includes in-frame clones alone and lacks a portion of them. The sample records about 58,000 clones, 80% to 90% being singletons. Source: CD4+ or CD8+ T cells sorted from blood, taken in a trial of the OX40 agonist ivuxolimab. Receptors were obtained from an adult with an advanced solid tumor such as melanoma, head and neck, liver or kidney cancer.

V and J are TRBV6-5 and TRBJ2-5; 9 bases are shared with TRBD1. The length of the CDR3 is 15 residues. Looked up from germline, CDR1 is MNHEY and CDR2 is SVGAGI. J lost 5 bases, V lost 4 bases, and 8 bases had no gene match. The CDR3 DNA reads TGTGCCAGCAGTTCCGGGACAGGGAGGGACGAGACCCAGTACTTC. This codes for CASSSGTGRDETQYF.

This sequence joins TRBV2 and TRBJ1-5; 8 nucleotides match TRBD1. There are 15 residues in the CDR3. CDR1 is SNHLY, CDR2 FYNNEI, per germline. V shed 3 bases, J shed 7 bases, and the junction held 8 bases outside the gene matches. This CDR3 is CASSEGRGLGQPQHF. CDR3 nucleotide sequence: TGTGCCAGCAGTGAGGGCAGGGGGCTCGGGCAGCCCCAGCATTTT.

This clone was seen once. The CDR3 DNA reads as TGTGCCAGCGGCCCTAGCGGGGCCTACAATGAGCAGTTCTTC. Its protein is CASGPSGAYNEQFF. The V call is TRBV5-6, the J call TRBJ2-1, with 9 bases that match TRBD2. J was trimmed by 2 bases and V by 7 bases; bases with no gene match: 4. CDR1 and CDR2 (germline): SGHDT, YYEEEE. This CDR3 has 14 amino acids.

This sequence joins TRBV6-5 and TRBJ2-3; 10 positions agree with TRBD2. Looked up from germline, CDR1 is MNHEY and CDR2 is SVGAGI. After removal of 2 bases from V and 1 base from J, the junction contained 0 bases not matched to a gene. The CDR3 totals 15 residues. This CDR3 is CASSYGTSGTDTQYF. In nucleotides, the CDR3 is TGTGCCAGCAGTTACGGGACTAGCGGCACAGATACGCAGTATTTT.

V and J are TRBV14 and TRBJ2-7; 8 positions match TRBD1. CDR3 size: 15 residues. Germline-derived CDR1 and CDR2 are SGHDN and FVKESK. V was pared by 0 bases and J by 3 bases, with 4 bases of the junction left unmatched. In DNA form, the CDR3 reads TGTGCCAGCAGCCAAGATGGGACAGGCTTCTACGAGCAGTACTTC. It specifies CASSQDGTGFYEQYF.

The chain has TRBV7-6 and TRBJ2-5, with 8 positions matching TRBD2. CDR3 length: 16 amino acids. The J segment lost 0 bases and the V segment lost 2 bases, leaving 5 bases of the junction unmatched. Germline loops: CDR1 SGHVS, CDR2 FNYEAQ. The CDR3 DNA sequence: TGTGCCAGCAGCTTAAGAACTAGCGGAAACCAAGAGACCCAGTACTTC. Protein: CASSLRTSGNQETQYF.

The V call is TRBV12-2, the J call TRBJ2-2; the DNA was not used to check the table's D call, TRBD1. TRBV12-2 is flagged as a pseudogene. The CDR3 consists of 15 residues. The CDR3: CASRRRDRGPGELFF. The CDR3 bases are TGTGCAAGTCGCCGCCGGGACAGGGGTCCCGGGGAGCTGTTTTTT.

This clone appeared once. The chain joins TRBV4-1 to TRBJ2-7; 10 bases are a match to TRBD2. Trimming cost V 1 base and J 2 bases; bases outside gene matches: 2. The CDR3 runs 15 residues. Germline assignment: CDR1 MGHRA and CDR2 YSYEKL. The CDR3 nucleotides read TGCGCCAGCAGCCAAGGGACTAGCGGTACCTACGAGCAGTACTTC. The encoded protein is CASSQGTSGTYEQYF.

The CDR3 sequence: CASSYKGAYGYTF. The DNA for the CDR3 is TGTGCCAGCAGTTATAAGGGGGCCTATGGCTACACCTTC. This chain links TRBV6-5 with TRBJ1-2; 7 bases agree with TRBD1. This CDR3 comprises 13 residues. V dropped 3 bases and J dropped 4; count of bases not matched to a gene: 2. Germline V gene data show CDR1 as MNHEY and CDR2 as SVGAGI.

This chain links TRBV19 with TRBJ1-2, with D possibly TRBD1 on 6 matching bases. CDR3 size: 14 residues. Germline-derived CDR1 and CDR2 are LNHDA and SQIVND (reference sequence). V was clipped by 11 bases and J by 12 bases, with 28 bases between them. CDR3 nucleotide sequence: TGTGCCTCAGGACGGGGGGCCACTCAACGTCGCGACACCTTC. It is translated as CASGRGATQRRDTF.

This clone was picked up one time. The rearrangement uses TRBV4-2 and TRBJ2-1; no clear D gene. The CDR3 has 12 residues. V was clipped by 3 bases and J by 7 bases, with 7 bases between them. The germline V gene has CDR1 LGHNA and CDR2 YNFKEQ. The CDR3 here is CASSHFKNEQFF. CDR3 coding DNA: TGTGCCAGCAGCCACTTTAAAAATGAGCAGTTCTTC.

The rearrangement joins TRBV19 to TRBJ1-1; D is undetermined. V lost 3 bases, J lost 0 bases, and 17 bases lay in between. CDR1 is LNHDA, CDR2 SQIVND, per germline (reference sequence). The CDR3 loop spans 17 amino acids. This CDR3 reads CASSIGPELSVNTEAFF. CDR3 in DNA: TGTGCCAGTAGTATTGGGCCAGAATTATCAGTGAACACTGAAGCTTTCTTT.

This chain joins TRBV19 and TRBJ1-1; no reliable D call. V dropped 6 bases and J dropped 4 bases, with 9 bases sitting between them. The CDR3 runs to 12 residues. CDR1 is LNHDA and CDR2 is SQIVND in the germline V gene (reference sequence). This chain's CDR3 is CASSEFGTEAFF. The CDR3 nucleotides are TGTGCCAGTAGCGAGTTCGGCACTGAAGCTTTCTTT.

This CDR3 reads CASSARLNTDTQYF. The CDR3 DNA is TGTGCCAGCAGCGCCCGATTAAACACAGATACGCAGTATTTT. The chain joins TRBV7-8 to TRBJ2-3; D gene unclear. Trimming removed 5 bases at V and 2 bases at J, with 11 bases between. The CDR3 is made up of 14 amino acids. Germline CDR1 SGHVS, CDR2 FQNEAQ.

The chain combines TRBV30 with TRBJ2-2; D gene uncertain. The germline CDR1 and CDR2 sequences are GTSNPN and SVGIG (reference sequence). Trimming took off 8 bases at V and 8 bases at J, with 12 bases between the two ends. The CDR3 covers 11 residues. The CDR3 protein is CARRVGGELFF. CDR3 DNA sequence: TGTGCCCGAAGGGTGGGTGGGGAGCTGTTTTTT.

This clone was counted only a few times. The J gene is TRBJ1-1, the V gene TRBV5-1, with no clear D. Germline V lookup: CDR1 SGHRS, CDR2 YFSETQ. This CDR3 has 14 amino acids. Trimming shortened V by 0 bases and J by 6 bases, and 12 bases separated the two germline ends. The CDR3 region is CASSLVGGRSEAFF. In DNA form, the CDR3 reads TGCGCCAGCAGCTTGGTGGGCGGAAGGTCTGAAGCTTTCTTT.

The chain couples TRBV7-9 to TRBJ2-1; D gene unclear. The germline V and J ends were trimmed by 1 base and 8 bases, with 12 bases remaining between them. The CDR3 spans 14 residues. CDR1 is SEHNR and CDR2 is FQNEAQ in the germline V gene (reference sequence). CDR3 in DNA: TGTGCCAGCAGCTTAGAGGTCGGGTACGATGAGCAGTTCTTC. Translation gives CASSLEVGYDEQFF.

This clone was seen a handful of times. The chain joins TRBV9 to TRBJ2-7; D gene uncertain. The V gene lost 3 bases and the J gene lost 3 bases, with 4 bases spanning the gap. The CDR3 is 11 amino acids. Germline V CDR1 and CDR2: SGDLS, YYNGEE. The CDR3, as DNA: TGTGCCAGCAGCGATAACTACGAGCAGTACGTC. It encodes CASSDNYEQYV.

This chain connects TRBV27 to TRBJ1-5, with 8 nucleotides matching TRBD1. V shed 4 bases and J 6 bases; nucleotides not matched to a gene: 5. Germline CDR1 MNHEY, CDR2 SMNVEV (reference sequence). The CDR3 consists of 14 residues. The DNA for the CDR3 is TGTGCCAGCAGTTCCGTGACAGGGGCTCAGCCCCAGCATTTT. Protein sequence: CASSSVTGAQPQHF.

The V gene is TRBV28, the J gene TRBJ2-1; D possibly corresponds to TRBD2 (5 bases). Germline values: CDR1 MDHEN, CDR2 SYDVKM. The germline V and J ends were trimmed by 6 bases and 6 bases, with 9 bases remaining between them. The CDR3 spans 12 residues. The CDR3 sequence: CASSPAGNEQFF. In nucleotides, the CDR3 is TGTGCCAGCAGCCCGGCGGGCAATGAGCAGTTCTTC.

The chain's CDR3 is CASSLLGQGFSYEQYF. For the CDR3, the DNA is TGTGCCAGCAGCTTACTTGGGCAGGGGTTTTCCTACGAGCAGTACTTC. The chain uses TRBV7-9 and TRBJ2-7; a possible D gene is TRBD1 (6 bases). The V end lost 2 bases, the J end lost 1 base, and 15 bases lay between the germline ends. This CDR3 has 16 amino acids. Germline V CDR1 and CDR2: SEHNR, FQNEAQ (reference sequence).

This clone was detected only once. The chain recombines TRBV30 with TRBJ2-1; TRBD2 matches at 9 bases. Germline V CDR1 and CDR2: GTSNPN, SVGIG (reference sequence). V was clipped by 3 bases and J by 8 bases; unmatched bases: 11. The CDR3 loop spans 15 amino acids. CDR3 amino acids: CAWSLTSGRGDEQFF. The CDR3 DNA follows: TGTGCCTGGAGCTTGACTAGCGGTCGAGGGGATGAGCAGTTCTTC.

The rearrangement joins TRBV5-6 to TRBJ2-7; D is undetermined. Germline CDR1 SGHDT, CDR2 YYEEEE. This CDR3 has 15 amino acids. The V and J ends lost 1 base and 4 bases respectively, with 15 bases between them. The CDR3 bases are TGTGCCAGCAGCTTGTGGAGAGGACCCGGGTACGAGCAGTACGTC. Translating it yields CASSLWRGPGYEQYV.

The CDR3 region is CASRAGDLRAFF. DNA for the CDR3: TGTGCCAGCAGGGCCGGAGACCTACGGGCTTTCTTT. The V gene is TRBV4-2, the J gene TRBJ1-1, with D unclear. Germline V gene data show CDR1 as LGHNA and CDR2 as YNFKEQ. The CDR3 sequence is 12 residues long. V was shortened by 6 bases and J by 11 bases, with 16 bases between the two germline ends.

This clone was seen only a few times. The rearrangement links TRBV9 to TRBJ1-1; D is possibly TRBD1 (5 bases). There are 15 residues in the CDR3. V was trimmed by 3 bases and J by 0 bases, leaving 12 bases between them. Germline V gene sequence: CDR1 SGDLS, CDR2 YYNGEE. The CDR3 DNA follows: TGTGCCAGCAGCGCAGGGAGGGTCATGAACACTGAAGCTTTCTTT. Amino acids: CASSAGRVMNTEAFF.

This chain connects TRBV9 to TRBJ2-2; D gene ambiguous. V lost 4 bases to trimming and J lost 4 bases, with 17 bases between them. CDR1 and CDR2 from the germline V gene are SGDLS and YYNGEE. The CDR3 extends over 16 amino acids. The CDR3 DNA sequence: TGTGCCAGCAGCTTGAGTAGAGAGAAGGTCACCGGGGAGCTGTTTTTT. Amino acid sequence: CASSLSREKVTGELFF. Full variable domain (missing parts from reference TRBV9 and TRBJ2-2): DSGVTQTPKHLITATGQRVTLRCSPRSGDLSVYWYQQSLDQGLQFLIQYYNGEERAKGNILERFSAQQFPDLHSELNLSSLELGDSALYFCASSLSREKVTGELFFGEGSRLTVL.

J is TRBJ2-7 and V is TRBV6-1; the D is unclear. The CDR3 runs to 10 residues. The V end lost 5 bases, the J end lost 5 bases, and 4 bases lay between the germline ends. Germline lookup yields CDR1 MNHNS and CDR2 SASEGT. CDR3 sequence reads: CASSSDEQYF. The DNA for the CDR3 is TGTGCCAGCAGTAGCGACGAGCAGTACTTC.